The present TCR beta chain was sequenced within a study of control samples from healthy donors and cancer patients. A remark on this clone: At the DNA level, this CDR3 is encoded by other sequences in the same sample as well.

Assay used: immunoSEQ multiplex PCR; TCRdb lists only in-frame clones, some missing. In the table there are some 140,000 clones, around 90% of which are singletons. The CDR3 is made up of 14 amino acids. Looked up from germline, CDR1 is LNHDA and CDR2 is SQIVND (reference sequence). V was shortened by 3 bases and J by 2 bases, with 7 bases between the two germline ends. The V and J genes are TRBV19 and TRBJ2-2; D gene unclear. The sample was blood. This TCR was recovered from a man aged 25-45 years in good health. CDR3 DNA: TGTGCCAGTAGTATTGGGCCTAACACCGGGGAGCTGTTTTTT. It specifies CASSIGPNTGELFF.